A selection of T cell receptor beta chains follows, all from one sample in a study of blood T cell repertoires in COVID-19. Sequencing was performed with immunoSEQ multiplex PCR; in TCRdb, only in-frame clones are kept and a portion is missing. This table has around 290,000 clones, approximately 90% appearing once. What was sequenced was peripheral blood. These receptors originate from a woman in her 30s with COVID-19, enrolled during active disease. Both conserved end residues are part of each CDR3. A D gene is named only where the DNA matches it firmly. Only some rows state a clone size, as once, few, many or a class for expanded clones.

d_call	j_call	cdr3_length	clone_size	v_call	cdr3_nt	cdr3_aa
.	TRBJ2-3	13	.	TRBV2	TGTGCCAGCAGTCAGACAGCTACAGATACGCAGTATTTT	CASSQTATDTQYF
.	TRBJ2-2	13	.	TRBV24-1	TGTGCCACCAGTGAGGCAGGGGGAGGACGGCTGTTTTTT	CATSEAGGGRLFF
.	TRBJ1-1	15	.	TRBV19	TGTGCCAGTAGTCCCTGGAGGGGGGGGCGGACTGAAGCTTTCTTT	CASSPWRGGRTEAFF
.	TRBJ1-3	15	.	TRBV19	TGTGCCAGTAGTACCACAGGGAGCTCTGGAAACACCATATATTTT	CASSTTGSSGNTIYF
TRBD1	TRBJ1-2	12	.	TRBV19	TGTGCCAGTACGTACCAGGGGGATGGCTACACCTTC	CASTYQGDGYTF
TRBD1	TRBJ1-2	15	.	TRBV5-1	TGCGCCAGCAGCTTGGGACAGGGTCTCGTCTATGGCTACACCTTC	CASSLGQGLVYGYTF
.	TRBJ1-6	16	.	TRBV4-1	TGCGCCAGCAGCCAACCCAGAGAAGGGGTGAATTCACCCCTCCACTTT	CASSQPREGVNSPLHF
.	TRBJ2-7	14	.	TRBV5-6	TGTGCCAGCACCTTGCTGGGGACAAACTACGAGCAGTACTTC	CASTLLGTNYEQYF
.	TRBJ1-4	16	.	TRBV14	TGTGCCAGCAGCCAAGATCTGGGGGGAACTAATGAAAAACTGTTTTTT	CASSQDLGGTNEKLFF
.	TRBJ2-5	15	.	TRBV9	TGTGCCAGCAGCGTAGAGACGGGAAGATGGGAGACCCAGTACTTC	CASSVETGRWETQYF
.	TRBJ1-3	15	.	TRBV19	TGTGCCAGTAGTATAAACGGGGAAAGTGGAAACACCATATATTTT	CASSINGESGNTIYF
TRBD1	TRBJ1-1	14	.	TRBV2	TGTGCCAGCAGTGAAAGGGGACAGCACACTGAAGCTTTCTTT	CASSERGQHTEAFF
TRBD2	TRBJ2-1	15	.	TRBV5-1	TGCGCCAGCAGCTCGGAGCGGGGCTCCTACAATGAGCAGTTCTTC	CASSSERGSYNEQFF
.	TRBJ1-2	15	once	TRBV5-4	TGTGCCAGCAGCCCTACAGGACCCCGGAGCTATGGCTACACCTTC	CASSPTGPRSYGYTF
.	TRBJ1-3	14	many	TRBV19	TGTGCCAGTAGTATGCAGGGCGATGGAAACACCATATATTTT	CASSMQGDGNTIYF
.	TRBJ2-5	14	.	TRBV6-1	TGTGCCAGCAGTGATTCGGGGGTCCAAGAGACCCAGTACTTC	CASSDSGVQETQYF